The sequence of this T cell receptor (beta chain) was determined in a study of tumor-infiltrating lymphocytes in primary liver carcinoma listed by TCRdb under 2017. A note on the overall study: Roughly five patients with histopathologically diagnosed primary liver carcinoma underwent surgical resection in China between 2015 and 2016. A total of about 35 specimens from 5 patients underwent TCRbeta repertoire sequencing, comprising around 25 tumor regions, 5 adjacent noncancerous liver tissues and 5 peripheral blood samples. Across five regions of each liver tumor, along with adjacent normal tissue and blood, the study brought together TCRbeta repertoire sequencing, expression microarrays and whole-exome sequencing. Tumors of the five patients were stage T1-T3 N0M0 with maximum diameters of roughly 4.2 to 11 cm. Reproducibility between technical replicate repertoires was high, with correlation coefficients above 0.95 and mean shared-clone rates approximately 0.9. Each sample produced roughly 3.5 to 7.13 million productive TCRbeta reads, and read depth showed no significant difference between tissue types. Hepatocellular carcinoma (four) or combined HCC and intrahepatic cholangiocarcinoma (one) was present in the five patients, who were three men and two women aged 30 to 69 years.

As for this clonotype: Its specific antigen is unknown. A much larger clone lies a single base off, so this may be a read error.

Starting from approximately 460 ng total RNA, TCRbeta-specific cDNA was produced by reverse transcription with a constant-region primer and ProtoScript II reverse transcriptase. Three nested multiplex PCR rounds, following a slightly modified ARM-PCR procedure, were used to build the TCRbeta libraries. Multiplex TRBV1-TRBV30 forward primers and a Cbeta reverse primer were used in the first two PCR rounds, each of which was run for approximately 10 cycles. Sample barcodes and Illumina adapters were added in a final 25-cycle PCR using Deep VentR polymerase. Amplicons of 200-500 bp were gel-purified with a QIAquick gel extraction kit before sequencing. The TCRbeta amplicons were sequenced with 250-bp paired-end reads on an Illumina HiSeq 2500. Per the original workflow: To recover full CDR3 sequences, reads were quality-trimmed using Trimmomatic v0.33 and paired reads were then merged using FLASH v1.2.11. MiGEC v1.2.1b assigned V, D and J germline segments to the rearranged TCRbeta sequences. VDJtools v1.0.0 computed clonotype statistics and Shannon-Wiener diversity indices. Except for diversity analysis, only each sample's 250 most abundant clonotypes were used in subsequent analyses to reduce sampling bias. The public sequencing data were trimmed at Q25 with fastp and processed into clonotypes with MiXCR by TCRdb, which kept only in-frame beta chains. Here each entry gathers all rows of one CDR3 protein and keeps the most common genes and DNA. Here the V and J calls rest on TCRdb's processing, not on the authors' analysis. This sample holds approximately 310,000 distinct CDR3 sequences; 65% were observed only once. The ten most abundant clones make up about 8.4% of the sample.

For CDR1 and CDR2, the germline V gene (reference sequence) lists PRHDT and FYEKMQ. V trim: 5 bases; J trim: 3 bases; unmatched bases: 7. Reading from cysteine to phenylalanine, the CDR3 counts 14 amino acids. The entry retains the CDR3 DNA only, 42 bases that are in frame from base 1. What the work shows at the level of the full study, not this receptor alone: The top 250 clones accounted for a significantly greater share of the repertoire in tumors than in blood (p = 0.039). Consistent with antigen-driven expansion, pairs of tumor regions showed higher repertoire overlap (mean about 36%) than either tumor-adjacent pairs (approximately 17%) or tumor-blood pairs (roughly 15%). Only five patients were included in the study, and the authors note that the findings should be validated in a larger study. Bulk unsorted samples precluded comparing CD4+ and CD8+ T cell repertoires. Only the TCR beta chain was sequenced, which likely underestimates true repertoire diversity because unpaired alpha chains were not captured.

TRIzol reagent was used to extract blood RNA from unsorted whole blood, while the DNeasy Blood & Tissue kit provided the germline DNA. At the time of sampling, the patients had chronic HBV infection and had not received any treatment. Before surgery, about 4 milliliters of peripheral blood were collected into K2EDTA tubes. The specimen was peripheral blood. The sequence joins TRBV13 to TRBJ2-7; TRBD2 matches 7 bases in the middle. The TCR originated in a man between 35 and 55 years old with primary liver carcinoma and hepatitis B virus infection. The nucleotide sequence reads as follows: TGTGCCAGCAGCCCCAGGACTAGAGGCTACGAGCAGTACTTC. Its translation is CASSPRTRGYEQYF.